A single sample is the source of the 23 T cell receptor beta chains below, sequenced in a study of blood T cell repertoires in COVID-19. TCRdb keeps only in-frame clones here, not all; method: immunoSEQ multiplex PCR. Found here are 300,000 to 400,000 clones, more than 75% of them singletons; the top ten hold around 1.2%. The sample was PBMCs or T cells enriched from blood (not recorded which). All receptors come from a woman under 30 who had recovered from COVID-19.

V gene TRBV2 combines with J gene TRBJ1-4; possible D gene TRBD1, 5 bases. The V end was cut by 4 bases, the J end by 1 base, with 13 bases between. Germline CDR1 and CDR2: SNHLY and FYNNEI. This CDR3 is built from 16 residues. The CDR3 spells CASSVRQGGTNEKLFF. Written as DNA, the CDR3 is TGTGCCAGCAGTGTAAGGCAGGGAGGAACTAATGAAAAACTGTTTTTT.

The J gene is TRBJ2-3, the V gene TRBV7-9; D unresolved. V shed 5 bases and J shed 6 bases, with 9 bases lying between them. The germline V gene has CDR1 SEHNR and CDR2 FQNEAQ (reference sequence). CDR3 length: 12 amino acids. Here the CDR3 DNA reads TGTGCCAGCAGCCGGGTCCCGGATACGCAGTATTTT. It encodes CASSRVPDTQYF.

The V call is TRBV27, the J call TRBJ1-6; TRBD1 is a possible D gene (6 bases). Trimming removed 7 bases at V and 0 bases at J, with 16 bases between. The CDR3 covers 17 residues. Germline assignment: CDR1 MNHEY and CDR2 SMNVEV (reference sequence). The CDR3 sequence is CASTHRTASSYNSPLHF. DNA for the CDR3: TGTGCCAGCACCCACAGGACAGCTAGCTCCTATAATTCACCCCTCCACTTT.

The rearrangement uses TRBV5-6 and TRBJ2-1; perhaps TRBD2 as D (5 bases). Deletions cut 0 bases from V and 8 bases from J, with 6 bases between. The CDR3 runs 12 residues. Germline V gene sequence: CDR1 SGHDT, CDR2 YYEEEE. The CDR3 sequence is CASSLAGDEQFF. CDR3 in DNA: TGTGCCAGCAGCTTGGCCGGGGATGAGCAGTTCTTC.

The chain carries TRBV7-9 and TRBJ1-3; the match to TRBD1 covers 9 bases. The germline CDR1 and CDR2 sequences are SEHNR and FQNEAQ (reference sequence). V lost 3 bases, J lost 4 bases, and 7 bases stayed unmatched. There are 16 residues in the CDR3. The CDR3 sequence: CASSFNRGPGGNTIYF. CDR3 nucleotide sequence: TGTGCCAGCAGCTTTAACAGGGGGCCCGGCGGAAACACCATATATTTT.

The chain joins TRBV5-1 to TRBJ2-3; TRBD1 agrees at 9 bases. Germline V CDR1 and CDR2: SGHRS, YFSETQ. CDR3 length: 16 residues. Trimming took 2 bases from V and 0 from J; bases not matched to a gene: 4. The CDR3 protein is CASSLGTGISTDTQYF. The DNA for the CDR3 is TGCGCCAGCAGCTTAGGGACAGGGATAAGCACAGATACGCAGTATTTT.

V usage is TRBV9 and J usage is TRBJ2-3; 8 bases align to TRBD1. This CDR3 has 14 residues. Germline trimming cut 3 bases from V and 4 bases from J; bases unmatched to any gene: 4. Germline CDR1 and CDR2: SGDLS and YYNGEE. The CDR3 sequence is CASSAQTGADTQYF. The DNA of the CDR3 is TGTGCCAGCAGCGCCCAGACAGGGGCAGATACGCAGTATTTT.

The chain combines TRBV19 with TRBJ2-2; 8 bases fit TRBD1. In germline, CDR1 is LNHDA, CDR2 SQIVND (reference sequence). V was pared by 2 bases and J by 7 bases, with 3 bases of the junction left unmatched. This CDR3 has 14 residues. CDR3 sequence reads: CASSIQGAGGELFF. CDR3 nucleotides: TGTGCCAGTAGTATACAGGGGGCTGGCGGGGAGCTGTTTTTT.

The CDR3 spells CASSLGRTSGVTDTQYF. The CDR3 region has the DNA TGTGCCAGCAGCTTAGGTCGGACTAGCGGGGTCACAGATACGCAGTATTTT. The genes are TRBV11-2 and TRBJ2-3, with 12 bases matching TRBD2. Germline V CDR1 and CDR2: SGHAT, FQNNGV. The CDR3 loop spans 17 amino acids. V lost 1 base, J lost 2 bases, and 4 bases stayed unmatched.

This chain links TRBV19 with TRBJ1-6; TRBD1 is a possible D gene (5 bases). V lost 5 bases to trimming and J lost 7 bases, with 21 bases between them. Germline V CDR1 and CDR2: LNHDA, SQIVND (reference sequence). This CDR3 spans 17 amino acids. CDR3 sequence reads: CASSLIQDWGRNSPLHF. The CDR3, as DNA: TGTGCCAGTAGTTTGATCCAGGACTGGGGGAGGAATTCACCCCTCCACTTT. Drawing the rest from reference TRBV19 and TRBJ1-6, the complete variable domain is DGGITQSPKYLFRKEGQNVTLSCEQNLNHDAMYWYRQDPGQGLRLIYYSQIVNDFQKGDIAEGYSVSREKKESFPLTVTSAQKNPTAFYLCASSLIQDWGRNSPLHFGNGTRLTVT.

CDR3 region: CASSLAGLGNEQFF. Written as DNA, the CDR3 is TGTGCCAGCAGTTTAGCCGGCCTAGGCAATGAGCAGTTCTTC. V is TRBV27 and J is TRBJ2-1; D not certain. Germline V CDR1 and CDR2: MNHEY, SMNVEV (reference sequence). There are 14 residues in the CDR3. Trimming left V 2 bases short and J 6 bases short, with 11 bases between.

As to this clone: The same CDR3 is also encoded by other DNA sequences in this sample. V usage is TRBV28 and J usage is TRBJ2-7; D possibly corresponds to TRBD1 (6 bases). Trimming took off 2 bases at V and 4 bases at J, with 9 bases between the two ends. This CDR3 has 13 amino acids. CDR1 MDHEN and CDR2 SYDVKM come from the germline V gene. CDR3 protein: CASSLGQLYEQYF. DNA of the CDR3: TGTGCCAGCAGTTTAGGACAGTTATACGAGCAGTACTTC.

The V and J genes are TRBV7-2 and TRBJ1-1, with TRBD1 identical over 9 bases. CDR3 length: 16 residues. CDR1 and CDR2 (germline): SGHTA, FQGNSA. With V trimmed by 6 bases and J by 6 bases, 14 bases remained unmatched. The CDR3 DNA reads TGTGCCAGCAGGCCACAGGGGGCGCGTTCCCTTGCTGAAGCTTTCTTT. It specifies CASRPQGARSLAEAFF.

This clone is a singleton in its sample. This chain links TRBV27 with TRBJ1-3; a weak D match, TRBD1 (5 bases). Germline V lookup: CDR1 MNHEY, CDR2 SMNVEV (reference sequence). V was cut by 4 bases and J by 4 bases, with 17 bases left in between. The CDR3 spans 16 residues. For the CDR3, the DNA is TGTGCCAGCAGTTCGCGGTTGGGGGGAAGAGGAAACACCATATATTTT. This sequence encodes CASSSRLGGRGNTIYF.

V is TRBV30 and J is TRBJ1-5, with a possible D match to TRBD1 (5 bases). CDR1 GTSNPN and CDR2 SVGIG come from the germline V gene (reference sequence). The CDR3 is 15 residues long. Trimming stripped 3 bases from V and 3 bases from J, with 15 bases between. CDR3 region: CAWRDLGGDNQPQHF. The DNA of the CDR3 is TGTGCCTGGAGAGACCTCGGGGGGGACAATCAGCCCCAGCATTTT.

The V call is TRBV19, the J call TRBJ1-1, with unresolved D. Germline values: CDR1 LNHDA, CDR2 SQIVND (reference sequence). The CDR3 runs to 14 residues. Trimming cost V 4 bases and J 1 base, with 10 bases left between them. Written as DNA, the CDR3 is TGTGCCAGTAGTACCCACGGGGAGAACACTGAAGCTTTCTTT. Its translation is CASSTHGENTEAFF.

This clone occurred once. The V call is TRBV11-2, the J call TRBJ2-1; the D gene is possibly TRBD1 (6 bases). Looked up from germline, CDR1 is SGHAT and CDR2 is FQNNGV. This CDR3 is built from 16 residues. The V end was cut by 4 bases, the J end by 0 bases, with 13 bases between. In DNA, the CDR3 is TGTGCCAGCAGCTACCGACAGGTCCTCTCCTACAATGAGCAGTTCTTC. It is translated as CASSYRQVLSYNEQFF.

The chain combines TRBV19 with TRBJ1-2, with 7 bases that match TRBD1. The germline CDR1 and CDR2 sequences are LNHDA and SQIVND (reference sequence). The CDR3 length is 12 residues. V shed 6 bases and J 8 bases; nucleotides not matched to a gene: 6. Written as DNA, the CDR3 is TGTGCCAGTAGGAGAGGACAGGAGGGCTACACCTTC. It translates to CASRRGQEGYTF.

This clone has a handful of counts. The chain joins TRBV6-5 to TRBJ2-2, with 8 nucleotides matching TRBD1. CDR3 length: 15 residues. Trimming removed 2 bases from V and 7 bases from J; junction bases left unmatched: 6. Germline V gene lookup returns CDR1 MNHEY and CDR2 SVGAGI. CDR3 coding DNA: TGTGCCAGCAGTTACACCACAGGGGGGAACGGGGAGCTGTTTTTT. Translation: CASSYTTGGNGELFF.

Written as DNA, the CDR3 is TGTGCCAGCAGTTTGTGGACTAGCGGGGGGCCGCAGACCCAGTACTTC. Translating it yields CASSLWTSGGPQTQYF. This rearrangement joins TRBV28 to TRBJ2-5; 14 bases match TRBD2. Germline CDR1 reads MDHEN; CDR2 reads SYDVKM. The trim removed 3 bases at V and 6 bases at J, leaving 6 bases unmatched. This CDR3 spans 16 amino acids.

This clone was recorded once. V and J are TRBV4-1 and TRBJ2-7; 9 positions agree with TRBD1. V lost 3 bases to trimming and J lost 4 bases; unmatched junction nucleotides: 10. Germline V gene sequence: CDR1 MGHRA, CDR2 YSYEKL. The CDR3 is 16 amino acids. CDR3 bases: TGCGCCAGCAGCCAGACAGAGGGACAGGGAGGGTACGAGCAGTACTTC. Amino acid sequence: CASSQTEGQGGYEQYF.

V and J are TRBV19 and TRBJ1-2; D remains ambiguous. The V and J ends lost 3 bases and 5 bases respectively, with 10 bases between them. Germline values: CDR1 LNHDA, CDR2 SQIVND (reference sequence). CDR3 length: 13 amino acids. CDR3 sequence (DNA): TGTGCCAGTAGTATGGCGCGGAATTATGGCTACACCTTC. It translates to CASSMARNYGYTF.

The rearrangement links TRBV5-6 to TRBJ2-7; tentative D call: TRBD2 (5 bases). This CDR3 comprises 15 residues. The germline V gene has CDR1 SGHDT and CDR2 YYEEEE. Deletions cut 4 bases from V and 1 base from J, with 15 bases between. CDR3 bases: TGTGCCAGCAGCCCAAGGGCGCCGGGGTCCTACGAGCAGTACTTC. It codes for CASSPRAPGSYEQYF.